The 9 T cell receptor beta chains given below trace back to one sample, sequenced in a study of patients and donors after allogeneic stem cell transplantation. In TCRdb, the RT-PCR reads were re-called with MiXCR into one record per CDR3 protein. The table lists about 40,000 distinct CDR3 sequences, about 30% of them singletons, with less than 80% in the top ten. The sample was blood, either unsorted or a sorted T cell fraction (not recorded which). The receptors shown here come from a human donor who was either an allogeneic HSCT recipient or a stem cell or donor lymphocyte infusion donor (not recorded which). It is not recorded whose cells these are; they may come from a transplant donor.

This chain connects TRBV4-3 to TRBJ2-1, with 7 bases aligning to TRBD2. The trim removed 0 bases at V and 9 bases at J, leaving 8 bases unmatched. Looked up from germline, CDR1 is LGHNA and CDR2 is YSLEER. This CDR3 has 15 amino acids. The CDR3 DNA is TGCGCCAGCAGCCAAGAGGCCTCCCGCGGGGGTGAGCAGTTCTTC. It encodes CASSQEASRGGEQFF.

The CDR3 loop reads CASSAHPGQSSYNEQFF. CDR3 in DNA: TGCGCCAGCAGCGCCCATCCGGGACAGAGCTCCTACAATGAGCAGTTCTTC. V gene TRBV5-1 combines with J gene TRBJ2-1, with 7 bases lining up with TRBD1. V shed 4 bases and J 0 bases; nucleotides not matched to a gene: 10. CDR1 is SGHRS, CDR2 YFSETQ, per germline. The CDR3 covers 17 residues.

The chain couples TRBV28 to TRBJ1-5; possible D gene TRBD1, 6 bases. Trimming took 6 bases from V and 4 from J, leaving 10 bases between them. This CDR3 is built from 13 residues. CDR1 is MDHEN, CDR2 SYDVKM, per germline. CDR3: CASSDRFNQPQHF. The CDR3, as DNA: TGTGCCAGCAGCGACAGGTTTAATCAGCCCCAGCATTTT.

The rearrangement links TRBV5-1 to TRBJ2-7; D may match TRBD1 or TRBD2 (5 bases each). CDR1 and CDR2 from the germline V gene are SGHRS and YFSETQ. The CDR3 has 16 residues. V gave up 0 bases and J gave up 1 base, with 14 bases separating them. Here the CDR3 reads CASSLASWGSSYEQYF. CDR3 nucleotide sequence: TGCGCCAGCAGCTTGGCCTCTTGGGGGAGTTCCTACGAGCAGTACTTC.

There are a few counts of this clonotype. CDR3 coding DNA: TGCGCCAGCAGCTTGGGACGGATCCAAGAGACCCAGTACTTC. The encoded protein is CASSLGRIQETQYF. The V gene is TRBV5-1, the J gene TRBJ2-5; D is uncertain. This CDR3 contains 14 residues. Trimming cost V 0 bases and J 1 base, with 7 bases left between them. Per germline, CDR1 SGHRS and CDR2 YFSETQ. Full variable domain (outside the CDR3, taken from reference TRBV5-1 and TRBJ2-5): KAGVTQTPRYLIKTRGQQVTLSCSPISGHRSVSWYQQTPGQGLQFLFEYFSETQRNKGNFPGRFSGRQFSNSRSEMNVSTLELGDSALYLCASSLGRIQETQYFGPGTRLLVL.

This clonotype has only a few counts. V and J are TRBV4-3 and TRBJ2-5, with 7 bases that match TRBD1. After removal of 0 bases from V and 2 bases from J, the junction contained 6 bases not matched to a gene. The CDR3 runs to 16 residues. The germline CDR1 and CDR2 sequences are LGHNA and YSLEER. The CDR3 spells CASSQDRGPKQETQYF. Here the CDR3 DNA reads TGCGCCAGCAGCCAAGATAGGGGGCCTAAGCAAGAGACCCAGTACTTC.

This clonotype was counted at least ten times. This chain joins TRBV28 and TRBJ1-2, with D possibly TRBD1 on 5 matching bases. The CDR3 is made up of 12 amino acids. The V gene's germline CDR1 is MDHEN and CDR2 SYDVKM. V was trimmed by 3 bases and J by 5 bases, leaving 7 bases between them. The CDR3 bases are TGTGCCAGCAGTTTGAGGGGATATGGCTACACCTTC. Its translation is CASSLRGYGYTF.

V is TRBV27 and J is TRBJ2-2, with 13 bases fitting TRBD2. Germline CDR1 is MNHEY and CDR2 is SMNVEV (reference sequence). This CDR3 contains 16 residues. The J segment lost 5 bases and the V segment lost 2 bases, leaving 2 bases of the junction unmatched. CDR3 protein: CASSLQTSGRTGELFF. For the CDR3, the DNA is TGTGCCAGCAGTTTACAGACTAGCGGGAGGACCGGGGAGCTGTTTTTT.

The CDR3 DNA is TGCAGCGCTGCCCCCGGGACTAGTAGTGGCGGGGAGCTGTTTTTT. It is translated as CSAAPGTSSGGELFF. This chain links TRBV29-1 with TRBJ2-2; TRBD2 matches at 8 bases. Per the germline V gene, CDR1 is SQVTM and CDR2 is ANQGSEA. This CDR3 spans 15 amino acids. The V gene end was trimmed by 7 bases and the J gene end by 7 bases; junction bases not matched to a gene: 14.